The 10 T cell receptor beta chains presented below share a single source sample, sequenced in a study of shared clonotypes between healthy human individuals. Sequencing was performed with immunoSEQ multiplex PCR; in TCRdb, only in-frame clones are kept and a portion is missing. The table shows 2 million or so clones, with around 96% occurring only once. Positive CCR7 selection of CD45RO-negative cells yielded the naive CD8 cells, and terminally differentiated effector memory CD45RA+ cells were excluded. The sequencing input was naive CD8+ T cells sorted from blood. These receptor sequences come from a man aged 18 to 30 in good health.

Turning to this clone: This CDR3 is also generated by other DNA sequences in the sample. This sequence joins TRBV7-9 and TRBJ2-3; D remains unclear. Looked up from germline, CDR1 is SEHNR and CDR2 is FQNEAQ (reference sequence). V lost 5 bases and J 3 bases, leaving 6 bases between the germline ends. The CDR3 consists of 12 residues. CDR3 nucleotide sequence: TGTGCCAGCAGCGGCTCGACAGATACGCAGTATTTT. Translating gives CASSGSTDTQYF.

The chain couples TRBV27 to TRBJ2-2; no clear D gene. The V end lost 4 bases, the J end lost 5 bases, and 8 bases lay between the germline ends. The CDR3 runs to 13 residues. Looked up from germline, CDR1 is MNHEY and CDR2 is SMNVEV (reference sequence). CDR3 region: CASSSSNTGELFF. The DNA for the CDR3 is TGTGCCAGCAGTTCTAGTAATACCGGGGAGCTGTTTTTT.

A note on this clone: The same CDR3 is also encoded by other DNA sequences in this sample. This rearrangement joins TRBV6-1 to TRBJ1-2; 7 bases map to TRBD1. The CDR3 runs 13 residues. The junction had 7 bases not matched to a gene; V was cut back by 8 bases and J by 4 bases. Germline V gene data show CDR1 as MNHNS and CDR2 as SASEGT. The CDR3 DNA reads TGTGCCAGCGGAGACAGGGTTGGCTATGGCTACACCTTC. Translation: CASGDRVGYGYTF.

The rearrangement uses TRBV6-5 and TRBJ1-1, with no clear D. Germline CDR1 MNHEY, CDR2 SVGAGI. The CDR3 spans 13 residues. Trimming removed 6 bases at V and 1 base at J, with 9 bases between. The DNA for the CDR3 is TGTGCCAGCAGCTTGGACGCGAACACTGAAGCTTTCTTT. Residues: CASSLDANTEAFF.

J is TRBJ2-7 and V is TRBV30; the D call may be TRBD1 or TRBD2 (5 bases each). Deletions cut 0 bases from V and 2 bases from J, with 11 bases between. Per germline, CDR1 GTSNPN and CDR2 SVGIG (reference sequence). The CDR3 has 14 amino acids. The chain's CDR3 is CAWSVDSGPYEQYF. In DNA form, the CDR3 reads TGTGCCTGGAGTGTTGACAGCGGACCCTACGAGCAGTACTTC.

This chain joins TRBV28 and TRBJ2-5, with D uncertain. The CDR3 contains 16 residues. CDR1 and CDR2 from the germline V gene are MDHEN and SYDVKM. Between the trimmed V and J ends, which lost 2 bases and 4 bases, there was a span of 17 bases. CDR3 loop: CASSLGWEGKGETQYF. CDR3 bases: TGTGCCAGCAGTTTAGGTTGGGAAGGGAAGGGAGAGACCCAGTACTTC.

The chain employs TRBV4-1 and TRBJ2-3; weak D call: TRBD2 (5 bases). CDR3 length equals 16 residues. With 0 bases removed from V and 3 bases from J, the gap between germline ends came to 13 bases. CDR1 is MGHRA and CDR2 is YSYEKL in the germline V gene. In DNA form, the CDR3 reads TGCGCCAGCAGCCAAGAAGGGCTCGGAGGTACAGATACGCAGTATTTT. Translation: CASSQEGLGGTDTQYF.

The DNA of the CDR3 is TGCGCCAGCAGCCAAGATGACGGGGAAGGAAACACCATATATTTT. Translated, it gives CASSQDDGEGNTIYF. The chain joins TRBV4-1 to TRBJ1-3, with no clear D. Trimming took off 0 bases at V and 4 bases at J, with 10 bases between the two ends. CDR3 length: 15 residues. Germline V CDR1 and CDR2: MGHRA, YSYEKL.

The chain employs TRBV9 and TRBJ2-1; possible D gene TRBD1, 6 bases. The germline CDR1 and CDR2 sequences are SGDLS and YYNGEE. There are 15 residues in the CDR3. Trimming removed 0 bases from V and 4 bases from J, with 11 bases in between. The CDR3 DNA sequence: TGTGCCAGCAGCGTAGACAGGGACCCGTACAATGAGCAGTTCTTC. Its translation: CASSVDRDPYNEQFF.

This chain uses TRBV4-1 with TRBJ1-5; D is ambiguous. Trimming shortened V by 1 base and J by 0 bases, and 13 bases separated the two germline ends. Germline CDR1 reads MGHRA; CDR2 reads YSYEKL. The CDR3 has 17 amino acids. CDR3 amino acids: CASSQVGMLYSNQPQHF. Written as DNA, the CDR3 is TGCGCCAGCAGCCAAGTCGGTATGTTATATAGCAATCAGCCCCAGCATTTT.